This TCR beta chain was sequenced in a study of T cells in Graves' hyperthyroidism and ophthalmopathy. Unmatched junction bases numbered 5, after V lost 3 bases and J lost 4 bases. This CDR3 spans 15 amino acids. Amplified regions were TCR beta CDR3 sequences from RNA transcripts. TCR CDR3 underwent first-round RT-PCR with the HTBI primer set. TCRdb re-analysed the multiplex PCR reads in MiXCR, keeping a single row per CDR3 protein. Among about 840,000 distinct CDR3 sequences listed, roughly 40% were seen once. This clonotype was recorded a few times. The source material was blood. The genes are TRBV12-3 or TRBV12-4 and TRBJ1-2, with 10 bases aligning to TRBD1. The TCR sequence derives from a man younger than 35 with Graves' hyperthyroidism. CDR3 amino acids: CASSFGTGDVYGYTF. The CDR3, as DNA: TGTGCCAGCAGTTTTGGGACAGGGGACGTCTATGGCTACACCTTC.